Below are 18 T cell receptor beta chains sequenced from a single sample in a study of cytomegalovirus exposure and HLA in healthy donors. The PCR used 60 Vbeta and 13 Jbeta primers. TCRdb keeps only in-frame clones here, not all; method: immunoSEQ multiplex PCR. The table records some 30,000 clones, 80% to 90% of them present only once. The sample taken for sequencing was PBMCs. Receptors were obtained from a boy younger than 18 in good health and CMV-seronegative.

The rearrangement uses TRBV27 and TRBJ1-1; the D is unclear. CDR1 and CDR2 from the germline V gene are MNHEY and SMNVEV (reference sequence). The CDR3 is 13 amino acids. V lost 3 bases and J lost 1, with 6 bases in between. The CDR3 DNA reads as TGTGCCAGCAGTTTCCGGGGGAACACTGAAGCTTTCTTT. Translated, it gives CASSFRGNTEAFF.

This chain joins TRBV6-1 and TRBJ2-1; a possible D gene is TRBD2 (6 bases). V shed 4 bases and J shed 3 bases, with 7 bases lying between them. Germline CDR1 MNHNS, CDR2 SASEGT. The length of the CDR3 is 13 residues. The CDR3 region has the DNA TGTGCCAGCAGTGTGGGACTCTACAATGAGCAGTTCTTC. This gives the protein CASSVGLYNEQFF.

The chain uses TRBV5-1 and TRBJ2-3; 10 bases fit TRBD2. This CDR3 is built from 14 residues. Germline values: CDR1 SGHRS, CDR2 YFSETQ. V shed 3 bases, J shed 5 bases, and the junction held 3 bases outside the gene matches. In nucleotides, the CDR3 is TGCGCCAGCAGCTCAGGGACTAGCGTAGATACGCAGTATTTT. This translates into CASSSGTSVDTQYF.

This clone showed up just a few times. The rearrangement joins TRBV2 to TRBJ2-1, with TRBD1 matching over 8 bases. V lost 7 bases, J lost 10 bases, and 12 bases stayed unmatched. This CDR3 contains 14 residues. Germline V lookup: CDR1 SNHLY, CDR2 FYNNEI. CDR3 bases: TGTGCCAGCAAAAATAGGCAGGGGGCGCGGGAGCAGTTCTTC. Protein product: CASKNRQGAREQFF.

The rearrangement links TRBV7-9 to TRBJ2-3; 10 bases align to TRBD2. Germline V gene lookup returns CDR1 SEHNR and CDR2 FQNEAQ (reference sequence). The J segment lost 2 bases and the V segment lost 5 bases, leaving 7 bases of the junction unmatched. The CDR3 runs 16 residues. In nucleotides, the CDR3 is TGTGCCAGCAGCCCGTTAGCGGGGGGATTCACAGATACGCAGTATTTT. Amino acids: CASSPLAGGFTDTQYF.

The gene calls are TRBV5-1 and TRBJ2-5, with TRBD2 matching over 11 bases. The V and J ends lost 0 bases and 5 bases, in that order; junction bases with no gene match: 6. Germline CDR1 and CDR2: SGHRS and YFSETQ. The CDR3 is 16 amino acids. CDR3 amino acids: CASSLDPSGGTETQYF. The CDR3 DNA reads as TGCGCCAGCAGCTTGGATCCTAGCGGGGGGACGGAGACCCAGTACTTC.

The chain has TRBV5-6 and TRBJ1-2; D is perhaps TRBD1 (6 bases). Germline CDR1 is SGHDT and CDR2 is YYEEEE. Deletions cut 1 base from V and 3 bases from J, with 7 bases between. This CDR3 has 13 amino acids. CDR3 residues: CASSLNRDYGYTF. CDR3 coding DNA: TGTGCCAGCAGCTTGAACAGGGACTATGGCTACACCTTC.

The V and J genes are TRBV5-4 and TRBJ2-1; tentatively, D is TRBD2 (7 bases). Per the germline V gene, CDR1 is SGHNT and CDR2 is YYREEE (reference sequence). V gave up 2 bases and J gave up 4 bases, with 13 bases separating them. The CDR3 totals 15 residues. CDR3 sequence: CASSFGGGQYNEQFF. The CDR3 region has the DNA TGTGCCAGCAGCTTTGGGGGGGGGCAGTACAATGAGCAGTTCTTC.

This clone has a single count. The V and J genes are TRBV4-2 and TRBJ1-2; D might be TRBD1 (5 bases). CDR3 length equals 15 residues. From germline, CDR1 is LGHNA and CDR2 YNFKEQ. V lost 0 bases and J 4 bases, leaving 12 bases between the germline ends. The CDR3 nucleotides read TGTGCCAGCAGCCAAGAAATAGGGGCAGCCTATGGCTACACCTTC. Translation gives CASSQEIGAAYGYTF.

The V gene is TRBV9, the J gene TRBJ1-4; D gene unclear. CDR3 length equals 15 residues. V gave up 0 bases and J gave up 0 bases, with 6 bases separating them. In germline, CDR1 is SGDLS, CDR2 YYNGEE. CDR3 DNA sequence: TGTGCCAGCAGCGTAGGGGCAGCAACTAATGAAAAACTGTTTTTT. This sequence encodes CASSVGAATNEKLFF.

The rearrangement links TRBV4-3 to TRBJ2-3, with D uncertain. Germline V gene data show CDR1 as LGHNA and CDR2 as YSLEER. The CDR3 runs 15 residues. V was clipped by 0 bases and J by 3 bases, with 10 bases between them. The CDR3 coding sequence is TGCGCCAGCAGCCAAGATATCGCAGAAACAGATACGCAGTATTTT. Translating gives CASSQDIAETDTQYF.

The chain joins TRBV6-5 to TRBJ2-5; a possible D gene is TRBD1 (6 bases). Trimming removed 2 bases at V and 0 bases at J, with 10 bases between. Germline-derived CDR1 and CDR2 are MNHEY and SVGAGI. This CDR3 has 15 amino acids. CDR3 DNA: TGTGCCAGCAGTTACGGGCAGGGGCACCAAGAGACCCAGTACTTC. This translates into CASSYGQGHQETQYF.

The V call is TRBV6-6, the J call TRBJ2-5; D possibly corresponds to TRBD1 (6 bases). Trimming removed 4 bases at V and 1 base at J, with 13 bases between. The V gene's germline CDR1 is MNHNY and CDR2 SVGAGI (reference sequence). The CDR3 extends over 15 amino acids. The CDR3 protein is CASSSHRDGQETQYF. In nucleotides, the CDR3 is TGTGCCAGCAGTTCCCACAGGGACGGCCAAGAGACCCAGTACTTC.

The CDR3 DNA is TGTGCCAGCAGTTCCCCGGGGGGGGGTTACAATGAGCAGTTCTTC. The encoded protein is CASSSPGGGYNEQFF. The V gene is TRBV27, the J gene TRBJ2-1, with TRBD2 identical over 8 bases. The CDR3 is 15 amino acids. J lost 4 bases, V lost 4 bases, and 6 bases had no gene match. Germline V gene lookup returns CDR1 MNHEY and CDR2 SMNVEV (reference sequence).

The CDR3 DNA reads TGTGCCAGCAGCTTAGGTAGGGGGTTCACTGAAGCTTTCTTT. Amino acid sequence: CASSLGRGFTEAFF. The chain uses TRBV11-2 and TRBJ1-1, with D perhaps matching TRBD1 (6 bases). The germline V gene has CDR1 SGHAT and CDR2 FQNNGV. Between the trimmed V and J ends, which lost 1 base and 4 bases, there was a span of 10 bases. The CDR3 extends over 14 amino acids. The whole variable domain, filled in from reference TRBV11-2 and TRBJ1-1, reads EAGVAQSPRYKIIEKRQSVAFWCNPISGHATLYWYQQILGQGPKLLIQFQNNGVVDDSQLPKDRFSAERLKGVDSTLKIQPAKLEDSAVYLCASSLGRGFTEAFFGQGTRLTVV.

V gene TRBV18 combines with J gene TRBJ2-7, with 7 bases lining up with TRBD1. Looked up from germline, CDR1 is KGHSH and CDR2 is LQKENI. The CDR3 is 12 amino acids. V lost 4 bases and J lost 7; bases outside the gene matches: 4. CDR3 sequence reads: CASSRQGYEQYF. CDR3 bases: TGTGCCAGCTCACGACAGGGTTATGAGCAGTACTTC.

V usage is TRBV6-1 and J usage is TRBJ2-2; possibly TRBD1 for D (5 bases). Germline CDR1 reads MNHNS; CDR2 reads SASEGT. This CDR3 region has 17 residues. Between the trimmed V and J ends, which lost 4 bases and 0 bases, there was a span of 15 bases. As DNA, the CDR3 is TGTGCCAGCAGTGGAACCAACAGGTTAACGAACACCGGGGAGCTGTTTTTT. This codes for CASSGTNRLTNTGELFF.

This chain joins TRBV7-6 and TRBJ2-5; 7 bases fit TRBD2. Trimming removed 5 bases from V and 5 bases from J; junction bases left unmatched: 11. CDR1 is SGHVS and CDR2 is FNYEAQ in the germline V gene. This CDR3 comprises 15 residues. The CDR3 nucleotides read TGTGCCAGCAGCGATTTTGGGGGGGGTCGGGAGACCCAGTACTTC. Translated, it gives CASSDFGGGRETQYF.